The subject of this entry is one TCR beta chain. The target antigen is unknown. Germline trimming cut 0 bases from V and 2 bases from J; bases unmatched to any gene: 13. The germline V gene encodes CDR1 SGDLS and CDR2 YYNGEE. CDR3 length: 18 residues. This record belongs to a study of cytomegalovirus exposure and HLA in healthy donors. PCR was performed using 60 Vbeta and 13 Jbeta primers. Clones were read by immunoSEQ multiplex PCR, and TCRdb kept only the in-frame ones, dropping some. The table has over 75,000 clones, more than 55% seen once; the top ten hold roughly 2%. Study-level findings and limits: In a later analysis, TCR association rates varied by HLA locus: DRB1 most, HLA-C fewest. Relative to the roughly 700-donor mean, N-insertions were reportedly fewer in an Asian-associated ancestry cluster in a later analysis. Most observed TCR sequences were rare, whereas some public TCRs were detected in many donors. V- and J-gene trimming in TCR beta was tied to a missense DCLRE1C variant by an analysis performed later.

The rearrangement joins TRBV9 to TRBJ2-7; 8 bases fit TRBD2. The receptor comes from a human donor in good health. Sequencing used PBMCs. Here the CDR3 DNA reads TGTGCCAGCAGCGTAGAATCGGGTGGGGCGGGGGGCCCCTACGAGCAGTACTTC. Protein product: CASSVESGGAGGPYEQYF.